The 26 T cell receptor beta chains below all came from one sample that was sequenced in a study of CD8 T cells in Susac syndrome. The RNA, roughly 0.5 to 1 ug, was put through reverse transcription using random hexamers. MiXCR, applied by TCRdb to the immunoSEQ multiplex PCR reads, yields one record per CDR3 protein. The table shows around 140,000 distinct CDR3 sequences, with around 94% occurring only once. Sequencing was performed on CD4+ T cells from PBMCs. The receptors shown here come from a human donor in good health.

The CDR3 region is CASSPRVRWATQYF. Written as DNA, the CDR3 is TGTGCCAGCAGCCCCAGGGTCCGGTGGGCTACGCAGTATTTT. The chain recombines TRBV5-6 with TRBJ2-3, with D possibly matching TRBD1 (5 bases). CDR1 is SGHDT and CDR2 is YYEEEE in the germline V gene. The CDR3 spans 14 residues. Trimming took 4 bases from V and 8 from J, leaving 17 bases between them.

This sequence joins TRBV10-3 and TRBJ2-5; D ambiguous. The ends were cut back, 0 bases at V and 7 bases at J, with 12 bases in the middle. This CDR3 comprises 14 residues. Per the germline V gene, CDR1 is ENHRY and CDR2 is SYGVKD. The CDR3 nucleotides are TGTGCCATCAGTGAGTCGGTAGGGTTGTTGACCCAGTACTTC. Its translation is CAISESVGLLTQYF.

V usage is TRBV6-1 and J usage is TRBJ2-5; D uncertain. This CDR3 is built from 16 residues. CDR1 is MNHNS, CDR2 SASEGT, per germline. The V end lost 8 bases, the J end lost 0 bases, and 19 bases lay between the germline ends. The CDR3 region is CASPNRAAPYQETQYF. The CDR3 region has the DNA TGTGCCAGCCCTAATAGGGCGGCCCCGTACCAAGAGACCCAGTACTTC.

This clonotype showed up just once. The rearrangement joins TRBV6-6 to TRBJ1-2, with D hard to call. V shed 6 bases and J shed 6 bases, with 11 bases lying between them. CDR3 length: 12 residues. The V gene's germline CDR1 is MNHNY and CDR2 SVGAGI (reference sequence). The CDR3 region is CASRHGRDGYTF. The CDR3 DNA reads as TGTGCCAGCAGGCACGGCCGGGATGGCTACACCTTC.

This clonotype was detected a few times. V and J are TRBV5-4 and TRBJ1-2; TRBD1 is a possible D gene (6 bases). CDR3 length: 16 amino acids. Trimming shortened V by 0 bases and J by 4 bases, and 16 bases separated the two germline ends. Germline V gives CDR1 SGHNT, CDR2 YYREEE (reference sequence). DNA of the CDR3: TGTGCCAGCAGCTTGGGGACAGAGGTTCTTGGCTATGGCTACACCTTC. Translating gives CASSLGTEVLGYGYTF. Looking up the rest from reference TRBV5-4 and TRBJ1-2 gives the full variable domain: ETGVTQSPTHLIKTRGQQVTLRCSSQSGHNTVSWYQQALGQGPQFIFQYYREEENGRGNFPPRFSGLQFPNYSSELNVNALELDDSALYLCASSLGTEVLGYGYTFGSGTRLTVV.

This sequence joins TRBV20-1 and TRBJ2-7; the D gene could be TRBD1 or TRBD2 (5 bases each). Germline V CDR1 and CDR2: DFQATT, SNEGSKA (reference sequence). Trimming took 5 bases from V and 6 from J, leaving 17 bases between them. The CDR3 length is 13 residues. CDR3 amino acids: CSALDGGGGEQYF. CDR3 DNA sequence: TGCAGTGCTCTAGATGGGGGTGGGGGCGAGCAGTACTTC.

Details on this clonotype: Compared with germline, one end of the junction differs, possibly owing to a read error. This chain connects TRBV7-7 to TRBJ2-5; D unresolved. The V gene's germline CDR1 is SSHAT and CDR2 FNYEAQ (reference sequence). The CDR3 has 13 amino acids. The CDR3 nucleotides are TGTGCTAGCAGCCGTAACTACCAAGAGACCCAGTACTTC. Its translation is CASSRNYQETQYF.

This clonotype appeared a few times. The chain is built from TRBV19 and TRBJ2-5, with D perhaps TRBD1 (6 bases). Trimming cost V 8 bases and J 0 bases, with 10 bases left between them. Germline assignment: CDR1 LNHDA and CDR2 SQIVND (reference sequence). The CDR3 spans 13 residues. Here the CDR3 reads CASQQGNQETQYF. DNA for the CDR3: TGTGCCAGTCAACAGGGAAACCAAGAGACCCAGTACTTC.

The chain links TRBV12-3 or TRBV12-4 to TRBJ2-2; D could derive from TRBD1 or TRBD2 (5 bases each). This CDR3 comprises 13 residues. The V end was cut by 6 bases, the J end by 5 bases, with 10 bases between. For the CDR3, the DNA is TGTGCCAGCAGGGGACCGGGGACCGGGGAGCTGTTTTTT. This encodes CASRGPGTGELFF.

This chain joins TRBV20-1 and TRBJ1-2; D not resolved. The V end lost 2 bases, the J end lost 4 bases, and 17 bases lay between the germline ends. Germline values: CDR1 DFQATT, CDR2 SNEGSKA (reference sequence). The CDR3 length is 15 residues. Here the CDR3 DNA reads TGCAGTGCTAGAAGAAGGACGGAAAGACGCTATGGCTACACCTTC. Translation gives CSARRRTERRYGYTF.

The chain carries TRBV3-1 and TRBJ2-1; 10 positions agree with TRBD2. The V segment lost 1 base and the J segment 13 bases; nucleotides outside the gene matches: 7. The CDR3 length is 14 residues. Germline lookup yields CDR1 LGHDT and CDR2 YNNKEL (reference sequence). In DNA, the CDR3 is TGTGCCAGCAGCCAAGTGCAAGCGGGAGGGCCTCAGTTCTTC. This sequence encodes CASSQVQAGGPQFF.

In DNA, the CDR3 is TGTGCCAGCAGTGAAGAAACAGGGGGCGGTCAAGAGACCCAGTACTTC. Amino acids: CASSEETGGGQETQYF. The gene calls are TRBV25-1 and TRBJ2-5; 9 bases match TRBD1. CDR1 is MGHDK and CDR2 is SYGVNS in the germline V gene. The V segment lost 2 bases and the J segment 2 bases; nucleotides outside the gene matches: 6. This CDR3 spans 16 amino acids.

The chain carries TRBV5-1 and TRBJ2-3; D might be TRBD1 or TRBD2, each matching 6 bases. The germline V gene has CDR1 SGHRS and CDR2 YFSETQ. This CDR3 spans 16 amino acids. The V end lost 3 bases, the J end lost 1 base, and 15 bases lay between the germline ends. The CDR3 bases are TGCGCCAGCAGCTCAGGGGACTCGTACGGCACAGATACGCAGTATTTT. Amino acids: CASSSGDSYGTDTQYF.

This chain links TRBV7-9 with TRBJ1-2; possible D gene TRBD1, 6 bases. The CDR3 has 14 residues. CDR1 SEHNR and CDR2 FQNEAQ come from the germline V gene (reference sequence). Deletions cut 6 bases from V and 4 bases from J, with 15 bases between. The CDR3 nucleotides read TGTGCCAGCAGATATACAGGGACGGTCTATGGCTACACCTTC. Protein sequence: CASRYTGTVYGYTF.

This chain connects TRBV12-3 or TRBV12-4 to TRBJ1-1; 7 positions agree with TRBD1. V shed 6 bases and J 2 bases; nucleotides not matched to a gene: 6. This CDR3 has 14 amino acids. As DNA, the CDR3 is TGTGCCAGCAGCGTCACAGGGGCTAACACTGAAGCTTTCTTT. Amino acids: CASSVTGANTEAFF.

The chain joins TRBV7-9 to TRBJ2-7, with D uncertain. This CDR3 is 14 amino acids long. Looked up from germline, CDR1 is SEHNR and CDR2 is FQNEAQ (reference sequence). V dropped 5 bases and J dropped 1 base, with 12 bases sitting between them. CDR3 sequence: CASSPRTESYEQYF. In DNA form, the CDR3 reads TGTGCCAGCAGCCCACGGACGGAATCCTACGAGCAGTACTTC. The full variable domain, its missing parts supplied by reference TRBV7-9 and TRBJ2-7, is DTGVSQNPRHKITKRGQNVTFRCDPISEHNRLYWYRQTLGQGPEFLTYFQNEAQLEKSRLLSDRFSAERPKGSFSTLEIQRTEQGDSAMYLCASSPRTESYEQYFGPGTRLTVT.

V is TRBV5-1 and J is TRBJ2-7; 14 bases map to TRBD2. The length of the CDR3 is 15 residues. Germline-derived CDR1 and CDR2 are SGHRS and YFSETQ. The J segment lost 4 bases and the V segment lost 4 bases, leaving 4 bases of the junction unmatched. The CDR3 sequence is CASSTRLAGGYEQYF. For the CDR3, the DNA is TGCGCCAGCAGCACCAGACTAGCGGGAGGGTACGAGCAGTACTTC.

This clonotype came up once. The rearrangement uses TRBV7-7 and TRBJ2-5; D is possibly TRBD1 (6 bases). The germline V gene encodes CDR1 SSHAT and CDR2 FNYEAQ (reference sequence). Between the trimmed V and J ends, which lost 5 bases and 0 bases, there was a span of 10 bases. CDR3 length: 14 residues. CDR3 nucleotides: TGTGCCAGCAGCCGCGACAGGTACCAAGAGACCCAGTACTTC. Amino acids: CASSRDRYQETQYF.

The chain recombines TRBV5-6 with TRBJ2-1; 10 bases match TRBD2. Germline CDR1 is SGHDT and CDR2 is YYEEEE. Unmatched junction bases numbered 9, after V lost 2 bases and J lost 4 bases. This CDR3 contains 17 residues. CDR3 nucleotides: TGTGCCAGCAGCTTTAGAGTACTAGCGGGAAAGTACAATGAGCAGTTCTTC. Its translation: CASSFRVLAGKYNEQFF.

This chain joins TRBV5-1 and TRBJ2-6; D unresolved. The CDR3 length is 16 residues. Trimming left V 0 bases short and J 0 bases short, with 7 bases between. Germline V gene data show CDR1 as SGHRS and CDR2 as YFSETQ. CDR3 residues: CASSLEVTSGANVLTF. The CDR3 region has the DNA TGCGCCAGCAGCTTGGAGGTAACCTCTGGGGCCAACGTCCTGACTTTC.

CDR3 sequence: CASSQEASGTTGELFF. In DNA, the CDR3 is TGTGCCAGCAGCCAAGAGGCTAGCGGGACCACCGGGGAGCTGTTTTTT. The rearrangement uses TRBV4-2 and TRBJ2-2; 9 positions agree with TRBD2. CDR3 length equals 16 residues. Germline V lookup: CDR1 LGHNA, CDR2 YNFKEQ. V lost 0 bases, J lost 4 bases, and 3 bases stayed unmatched.

This chain uses TRBV24-1 with TRBJ2-1; 7 bases are a match to TRBD2. This CDR3 has 16 amino acids. In germline, CDR1 is KGHDR, CDR2 SFDVKD. J gave up 2 bases and V 4 bases, and 7 bases lay outside the gene matches. The CDR3 spells CATSEAGVGTYNEQFF. As DNA, the CDR3 is TGTGCCACCAGTGAGGCGGGAGTTGGAACCTACAATGAGCAGTTCTTC.

This clonotype was recorded once. The V and J genes are TRBV27 and TRBJ2-7; possibly TRBD2 for D (5 bases). CDR1 MNHEY and CDR2 SMNVEV come from the germline V gene (reference sequence). This CDR3 contains 15 residues. Trimming pared 1 base from V and 2 bases from J, leaving 12 bases between. As DNA, the CDR3 is TGTGCCAGCAGTTTATACGGGGATACGCCCTACGAGCAGTACTTC. Residues: CASSLYGDTPYEQYF.

The chain has TRBV6-5 and TRBJ1-1; perhaps TRBD1 as D (6 bases). From germline, CDR1 is MNHEY and CDR2 SVGAGI. V gave up 6 bases and J gave up 4 bases, with 9 bases separating them. The CDR3 contains 12 residues. CDR3 sequence reads: CASRRGSTEAFF. CDR3 DNA: TGTGCCAGCAGGAGGGGGTCCACTGAAGCTTTCTTT.

This clonotype was picked up a small number of times. The CDR3 spells CASSPMAGAGMGEQYF. The CDR3 DNA reads as TGTGCCAGCTCACCAATGGCCGGGGCGGGAATGGGCGAGCAGTACTTC. This rearrangement joins TRBV18 to TRBJ2-7, with D possibly TRBD2 on 6 matching bases. The CDR3 has 16 residues. The V and J ends lost 2 bases and 6 bases respectively, with 20 bases between them. CDR1 is KGHSH and CDR2 is LQKENI in the germline V gene.

The chain joins TRBV30 to TRBJ1-1; D is possibly TRBD1 (5 bases). Germline V gene data show CDR1 as GTSNPN and CDR2 as SVGIG (reference sequence). CDR3 length equals 14 residues. Deletions cut 0 bases from V and 1 base from J, with 9 bases between. CDR3 nucleotide sequence: TGTGCCTGGAGTGTTCAAGGGGAGAACACTGAAGCTTTCTTT. Translating it yields CAWSVQGENTEAFF. The whole variable domain, filled in from reference TRBV30 and TRBJ1-1, reads SQTIHQWPATLVQPVGSPLSLECTVEGTSNPNLYWYRQAAGRGLQLLFYSVGIGQISSEVPQNLSASRPQDRQFILSSKKLLLSDSGFYLCAWSVQGENTEAFFGQGTRLTVV.